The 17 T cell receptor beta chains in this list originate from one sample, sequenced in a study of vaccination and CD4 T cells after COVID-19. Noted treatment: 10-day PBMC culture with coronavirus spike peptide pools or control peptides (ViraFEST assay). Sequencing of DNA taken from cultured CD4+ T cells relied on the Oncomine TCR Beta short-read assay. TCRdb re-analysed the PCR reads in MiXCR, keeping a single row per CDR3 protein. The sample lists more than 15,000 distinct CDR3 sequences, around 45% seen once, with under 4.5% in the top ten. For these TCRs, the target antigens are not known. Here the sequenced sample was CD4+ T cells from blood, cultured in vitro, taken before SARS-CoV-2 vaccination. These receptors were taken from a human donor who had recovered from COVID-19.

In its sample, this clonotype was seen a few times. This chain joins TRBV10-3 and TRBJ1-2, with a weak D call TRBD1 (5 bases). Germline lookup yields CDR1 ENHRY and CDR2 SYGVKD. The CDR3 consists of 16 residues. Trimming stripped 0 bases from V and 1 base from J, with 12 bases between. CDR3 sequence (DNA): TGTGCCATCAGTGAGTCGACGGGGACCCGTAACTATGGCTACACCTTC. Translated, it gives CAISESTGTRNYGYTF.

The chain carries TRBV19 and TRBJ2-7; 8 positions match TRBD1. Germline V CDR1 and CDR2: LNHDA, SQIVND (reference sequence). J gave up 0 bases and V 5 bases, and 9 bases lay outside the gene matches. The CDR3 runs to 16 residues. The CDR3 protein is CASSLLQGANSYEQYF. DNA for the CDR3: TGTGCCAGTAGTCTTCTCCAGGGGGCCAACTCCTACGAGCAGTACTTC.

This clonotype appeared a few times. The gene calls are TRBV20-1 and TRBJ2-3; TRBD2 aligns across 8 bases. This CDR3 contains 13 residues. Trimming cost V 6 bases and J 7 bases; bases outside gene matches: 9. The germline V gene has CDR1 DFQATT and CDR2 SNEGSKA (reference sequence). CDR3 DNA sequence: TGCAGTGCCACCCCGGGGGGGGTTAATACGCAGTATTTT. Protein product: CSATPGGVNTQYF.

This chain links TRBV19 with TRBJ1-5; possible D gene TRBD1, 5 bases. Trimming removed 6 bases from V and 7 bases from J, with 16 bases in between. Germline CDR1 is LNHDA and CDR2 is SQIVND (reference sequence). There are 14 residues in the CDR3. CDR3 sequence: CASSLRQGEQPQHF. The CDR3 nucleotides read TGTGCCAGTAGCCTACGGCAGGGCGAGCAGCCCCAGCATTTT.

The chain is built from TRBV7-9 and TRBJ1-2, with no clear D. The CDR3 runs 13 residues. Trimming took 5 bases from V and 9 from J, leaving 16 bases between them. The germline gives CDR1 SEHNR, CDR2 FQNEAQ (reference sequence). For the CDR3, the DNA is TGTGCCAGCAGCCCCGTCGAGGAGGTCAGCTACACCTTC. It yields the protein CASSPVEEVSYTF. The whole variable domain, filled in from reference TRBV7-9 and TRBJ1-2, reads DTGVSQNPRHKITKRGQNVTFRCDPISEHNRLYWYRQTLGQGPEFLTYFQNEAQLEKSRLLSDRFSAERPKGSFSTLEIQRTEQGDSAMYLCASSPVEEVSYTFGSGTRLTVV.

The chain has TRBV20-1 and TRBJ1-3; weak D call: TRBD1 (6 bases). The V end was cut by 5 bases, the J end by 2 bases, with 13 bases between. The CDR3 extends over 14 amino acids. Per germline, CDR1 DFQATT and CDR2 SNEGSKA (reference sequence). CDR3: CSAPTPGAGNTIYF. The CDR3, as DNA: TGCAGTGCTCCTACACCAGGGGCTGGAAACACCATATATTTT.

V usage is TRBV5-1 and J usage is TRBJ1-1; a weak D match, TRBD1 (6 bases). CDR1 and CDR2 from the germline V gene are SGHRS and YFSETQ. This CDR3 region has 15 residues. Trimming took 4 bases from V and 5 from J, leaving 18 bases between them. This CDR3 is CASSTEAQGLTEAFF. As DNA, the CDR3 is TGCGCCAGCAGCACGGAGGCCCAGGGGCTTACTGAAGCTTTCTTT.

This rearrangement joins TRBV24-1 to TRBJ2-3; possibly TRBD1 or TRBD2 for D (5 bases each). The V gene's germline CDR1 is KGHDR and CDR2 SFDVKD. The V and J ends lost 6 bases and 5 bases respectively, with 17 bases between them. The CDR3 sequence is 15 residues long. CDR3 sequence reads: CATSSPGSGGDTQYF. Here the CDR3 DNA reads TGTGCCACCAGTTCCCCAGGGAGTGGGGGAGATACGCAGTATTTT.

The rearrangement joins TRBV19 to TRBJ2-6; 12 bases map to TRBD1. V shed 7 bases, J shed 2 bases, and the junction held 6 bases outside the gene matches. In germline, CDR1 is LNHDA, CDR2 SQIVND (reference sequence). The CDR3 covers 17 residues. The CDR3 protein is CASKRGQGAPGANVLTF. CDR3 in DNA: TGTGCCAGTAAGAGGGGACAGGGGGCGCCTGGGGCCAACGTCCTGACTTTC.

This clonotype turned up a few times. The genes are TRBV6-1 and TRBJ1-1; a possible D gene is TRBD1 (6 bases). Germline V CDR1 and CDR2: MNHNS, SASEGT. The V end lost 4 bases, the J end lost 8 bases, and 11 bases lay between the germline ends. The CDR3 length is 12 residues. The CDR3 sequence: CASSGQGTEAFF. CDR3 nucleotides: TGTGCCAGCAGTGGTCAGGGGACAGAAGCTTTCTTT.

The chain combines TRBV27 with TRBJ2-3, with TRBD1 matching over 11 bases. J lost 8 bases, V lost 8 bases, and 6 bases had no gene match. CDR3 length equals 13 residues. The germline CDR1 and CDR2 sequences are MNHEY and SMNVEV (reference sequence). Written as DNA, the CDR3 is TGTGCCAGCGGACAGGGGGCGCAGCCTACGCAGTATTTT. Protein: CASGQGAQPTQYF.

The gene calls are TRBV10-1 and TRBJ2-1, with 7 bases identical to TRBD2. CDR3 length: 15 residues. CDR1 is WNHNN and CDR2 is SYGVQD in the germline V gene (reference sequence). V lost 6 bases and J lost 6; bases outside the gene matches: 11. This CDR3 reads CASSRRGSDSNEQFF. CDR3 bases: TGCGCCAGCAGCCGTCGCGGGAGCGATAGCAATGAGCAGTTCTTC.

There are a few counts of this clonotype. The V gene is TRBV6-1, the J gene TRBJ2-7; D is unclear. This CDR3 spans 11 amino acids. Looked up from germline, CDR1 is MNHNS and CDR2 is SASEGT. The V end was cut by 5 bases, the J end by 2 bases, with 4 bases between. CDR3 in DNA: TGTGCCAGCAGTCTAACCTACGAGCAGTACTTC. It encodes CASSLTYEQYF.

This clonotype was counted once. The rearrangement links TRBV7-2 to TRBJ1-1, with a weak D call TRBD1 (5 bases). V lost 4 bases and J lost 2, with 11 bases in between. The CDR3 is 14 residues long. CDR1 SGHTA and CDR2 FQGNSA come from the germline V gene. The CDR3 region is CASSWRDGNTEAFF. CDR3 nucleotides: TGTGCCAGCAGCTGGCGGGACGGTAACACTGAAGCTTTCTTT.

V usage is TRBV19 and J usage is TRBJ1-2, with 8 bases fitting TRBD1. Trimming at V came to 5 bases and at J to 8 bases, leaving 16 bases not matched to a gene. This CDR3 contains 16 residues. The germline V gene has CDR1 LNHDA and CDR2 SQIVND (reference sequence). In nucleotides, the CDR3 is TGTGCCAGTAGTCCCGGGGGGACAGGAGTCATCGGGGGCTACACCTTC. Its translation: CASSPGGTGVIGGYTF.

CDR3 sequence reads: CASTGRDSYGYTF. CDR3 bases: TGTGCCAGCACCGGCCGGGACTCGTATGGCTACACCTTC. This chain connects TRBV27 to TRBJ1-2; the D gene is possibly TRBD1 (5 bases). The CDR3 consists of 13 residues. Trimming shortened V by 7 bases and J by 5 bases, and 14 bases separated the two germline ends. The germline gives CDR1 MNHEY, CDR2 SMNVEV (reference sequence).

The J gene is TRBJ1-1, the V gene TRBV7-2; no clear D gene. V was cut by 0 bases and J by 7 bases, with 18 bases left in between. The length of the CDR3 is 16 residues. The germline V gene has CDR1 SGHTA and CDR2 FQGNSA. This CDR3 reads CASSLARLDSKFEAFF. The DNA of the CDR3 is TGTGCCAGCAGCTTAGCGCGTTTAGACTCCAAGTTTGAAGCTTTCTTT.